These 30 T cell receptor beta chains were sequenced from one sample in a study of blood T cell repertoires in COVID-19. Assay: immunoSEQ multiplex PCR; the TCRdb copy retains only in-frame clones and omits some. The sample has under 350,000 clones, 89% seen once. The specimen sequenced was PBMCs or T cells enriched from blood (not recorded which). These receptors came from a woman aged 40-49 years who had recovered from COVID-19.

This chain joins TRBV12-3 or TRBV12-4 and TRBJ1-2, with D tentatively TRBD1 (5 bases). The CDR3 consists of 12 residues. The V gene lost 1 base and the J gene lost 7 bases, with 7 bases spanning the gap. Here the CDR3 DNA reads TGTGCCAGCAGTTTAGAACAGGTTGGCTACACCTTC. Residues: CASSLEQVGYTF.

The chain recombines TRBV5-1 with TRBJ2-1; TRBD2 matches at 9 bases. Germline values: CDR1 SGHRS, CDR2 YFSETQ. The CDR3 covers 15 residues. V lost 6 bases and J lost 8; bases outside the gene matches: 12. CDR3 sequence: CASNEPGLAYDEQFF. The DNA for the CDR3 is TGCGCCAGCAACGAACCGGGACTAGCTTATGATGAGCAGTTCTTC.

This clone was counted only a few times. The rearrangement uses TRBV7-9 and TRBJ1-1; D uncertain. Trimming removed 5 bases from V and 3 bases from J, with 13 bases in between. This CDR3 has 14 amino acids. Germline CDR1 SEHNR, CDR2 FQNEAQ (reference sequence). The CDR3 region has the DNA TGTGCCAGCAGCCCGGGAGTTAAGGACACTGAAGCTTTCTTT. Amino acid sequence: CASSPGVKDTEAFF.

This clone was seen only a few times. This CDR3 reads CASSPQIQSEAFF. In DNA, the CDR3 is TGTGCCAGTAGTCCCCAGATTCAAAGTGAAGCTTTCTTT. The chain employs TRBV19 and TRBJ1-1; no clear D gene. With 5 bases removed from V and 7 bases from J, the gap between germline ends came to 14 bases. This CDR3 region has 13 residues. Per the germline V gene, CDR1 is LNHDA and CDR2 is SQIVND (reference sequence).

This sequence joins TRBV6-5 and TRBJ1-2; 7 positions agree with TRBD1. The length of the CDR3 is 16 residues. V lost 0 bases, J lost 6 bases, and 10 bases stayed unmatched. Germline V gene sequence: CDR1 MNHEY, CDR2 SVGAGI. The CDR3, as DNA: TGTGCCAGCAGTTACTCGTCAGGGGGACAAGGAGATGGCTACACCTTC. Amino acid sequence: CASSYSSGGQGDGYTF.

The J gene is TRBJ2-7, the V gene TRBV4-2; perhaps TRBD1 as D (6 bases). This CDR3 contains 13 residues. Germline V gives CDR1 LGHNA, CDR2 YNFKEQ. The V and J ends lost 2 bases and 5 bases respectively, with 10 bases between them. CDR3 protein: CASSQQQGHEQYF. The CDR3 bases are TGTGCCAGCAGCCAACAACAGGGACACGAGCAGTACTTC.

This sequence joins TRBV27 and TRBJ2-3, with 9 bases matching TRBD1. Germline V gene data show CDR1 as MNHEY and CDR2 as SMNVEV (reference sequence). The J segment lost 1 base and the V segment lost 3 bases, leaving 2 bases of the junction unmatched. CDR3 length equals 15 residues. The CDR3 loop is CASSLGQGGTDTQYF. The CDR3 nucleotides are TGTGCCAGCAGTTTGGGACAGGGAGGCACAGATACGCAGTATTTT.

This chain links TRBV5-1 with TRBJ2-1, with TRBD1 identical over 10 bases. The germline V gene encodes CDR1 SGHRS and CDR2 YFSETQ. V dropped 8 bases and J dropped 2; count of bases not matched to a gene: 13. This CDR3 has 17 amino acids. CDR3 loop: CASSPSPGTGAYNEQFF. The CDR3 nucleotides are TGCGCCAGTTCTCCTTCCCCCGGGACAGGGGCCTACAATGAGCAGTTCTTC.

This clone was seen just once. This chain connects TRBV7-9 to TRBJ2-2, with 9 bases that match TRBD1. The CDR3 has 14 amino acids. Losses at the gene ends were 4 bases for V and 5 bases for J; bases not matched to a gene: 2. CDR1 SEHNR and CDR2 FQNEAQ come from the germline V gene (reference sequence). Here the CDR3 reads CASSWTGDTGELFF. The CDR3 DNA sequence: TGTGCCAGCAGCTGGACAGGGGATACCGGGGAGCTGTTTTTT.

The gene calls are TRBV2 and TRBJ2-7; 9 bases agree with TRBD1. CDR1 and CDR2 (germline): SNHLY, FYNNEI. The CDR3 is made up of 14 amino acids. With 5 bases clipped from V and 6 bases from J, the junction kept 8 bases outside the gene matches. Written as DNA, the CDR3 is TGTGCCAGCAGTAAGACAGGGGGGACGGGCGAGCAGTACTTC. It translates to CASSKTGGTGEQYF.

V usage is TRBV15 and J usage is TRBJ2-1, with 7 bases fitting TRBD1. Germline V gives CDR1 LNHNV, CDR2 YYDKDF (reference sequence). The CDR3 length is 15 residues. With 0 bases clipped from V and 4 bases from J, the junction kept 3 bases outside the gene matches. The CDR3 DNA sequence: TGTGCCACCAGCAGAGAGAGGGGGCGTTACAATGAGCAGTTCTTC. Translating it yields CATSRERGRYNEQFF.

The chain employs TRBV30 and TRBJ1-1, with 7 bases matching TRBD1. CDR3 size: 15 residues. Germline CDR1 and CDR2: GTSNPN and SVGIG (reference sequence). V shed 4 bases and J 4 bases; nucleotides not matched to a gene: 12. CDR3 region: CAWTMAGGRPTEAFF. DNA of the CDR3: TGTGCCTGGACAATGGCAGGGGGACGTCCCACTGAAGCTTTCTTT.

The chain is built from TRBV19 and TRBJ1-2; 7 bases are shared with TRBD1. CDR3 length equals 14 residues. The junction had 7 bases not matched to a gene; V was cut back by 5 bases and J by 4 bases. CDR1 is LNHDA and CDR2 is SQIVND in the germline V gene (reference sequence). The CDR3 protein is CASSPGQRTYGYTF. CDR3 nucleotides: TGTGCCAGTAGTCCGGGACAGCGAACCTATGGCTACACCTTC.

The V gene is TRBV19, the J gene TRBJ1-1; 9 nucleotides agree with TRBD1. The CDR3 has 12 amino acids. Trimming at V came to 10 bases and at J to 8 bases, leaving 8 bases not matched to a gene. In germline, CDR1 is LNHDA, CDR2 SQIVND (reference sequence). The CDR3: CATRDRASEAFF. The DNA for the CDR3 is TGTGCCACTCGGGACAGGGCCTCAGAAGCTTTCTTT. Variable domain in full (rest from reference TRBV19 and TRBJ1-1): DGGITQSPKYLFRKEGQNVTLSCEQNLNHDAMYWYRQDPGQGLRLIYYSQIVNDFQKGDIAEGYSVSREKKESFPLTVTSAQKNPTAFYLCATRDRASEAFFGQGTRLTVV.

This clone was counted once. The J gene is TRBJ2-3, the V gene TRBV4-2; 7 nucleotides match TRBD2. The CDR3 totals 15 residues. Germline V gene sequence: CDR1 LGHNA, CDR2 YNFKEQ. V lost 4 bases to trimming and J lost 1 base; unmatched junction nucleotides: 5. CDR3 DNA: TGTGCCAGCAGCCTGACTAGCTTCGGCACAGATACGCAGTATTTT. Amino acids: CASSLTSFGTDTQYF.

The rearrangement uses TRBV15 and TRBJ1-6; 7 positions agree with TRBD1. The J segment lost 9 bases and the V segment lost 0 bases, leaving 8 bases of the junction unmatched. CDR1 LNHNV and CDR2 YYDKDF come from the germline V gene (reference sequence). The CDR3 consists of 16 residues. As DNA, the CDR3 is TGTGCCACCAGCAGAGACGGGACAGCCGCTCGTTCACCCCTCCACTTT. It specifies CATSRDGTAARSPLHF.

This clone was counted between two and nine times. The chain recombines TRBV28 with TRBJ1-5; D call uncertain. Per germline, CDR1 MDHEN and CDR2 SYDVKM. The V end lost 6 bases, the J end lost 5 bases, and 8 bases lay between the germline ends. The CDR3 is 12 residues long. CDR3 in DNA: TGTGCCAGCAGCCAAACTCATCAGCCCCAGCATTTT. It codes for CASSQTHQPQHF.

V usage is TRBV7-2 and J usage is TRBJ1-1; the D gene is possibly TRBD1 (5 bases). V lost 2 bases and J 4 bases, leaving 8 bases between the germline ends. From germline, CDR1 is SGHTA and CDR2 FQGNSA. The CDR3 extends over 13 amino acids. The CDR3 coding sequence is TGTGCCAGCAGCTTATACCAGGGCACTGAAGCTTTCTTT. It encodes CASSLYQGTEAFF.

The V gene is TRBV4-1, the J gene TRBJ2-2; the D is unclear. V was cut by 5 bases and J by 6 bases, with 4 bases left in between. This CDR3 comprises 11 residues. Per germline, CDR1 MGHRA and CDR2 YSYEKL. The CDR3 DNA is TGCGCCAGCAGCGGCCCCGGGGAGCTGTTTTTT. This translates into CASSGPGELFF.

Concerning this clone: At the DNA level, this CDR3 is encoded by other sequences in the same sample as well. The chain employs TRBV19 and TRBJ1-3; the D gene is possibly TRBD1 (5 bases). The CDR3 runs 14 residues. The germline gives CDR1 LNHDA, CDR2 SQIVND (reference sequence). The V gene lost 4 bases and the J gene lost 0 bases, with 7 bases spanning the gap. The CDR3 sequence: CASSRGGSGNTIYF. The CDR3 nucleotides read TGTGCCAGTAGTAGGGGGGGCTCTGGAAACACCATATATTTT.

The chain joins TRBV6-5 to TRBJ2-7, with D perhaps matching TRBD1 (6 bases). This CDR3 has 14 amino acids. The V gene's germline CDR1 is MNHEY and CDR2 SVGAGI. V was pared by 6 bases and J by 0 bases, with 12 bases between. The CDR3 sequence: CASRGHSNSYEQYF. The CDR3 DNA sequence: TGTGCCAGCAGGGGACACTCGAACTCCTACGAGCAGTACTTC.

The chain carries TRBV6-6 and TRBJ2-1, with D possibly being TRBD2 (5 bases). The CDR3 extends over 14 amino acids. Trimming removed 6 bases from V and 0 bases from J, with 9 bases in between. Germline V gives CDR1 MNHNY, CDR2 SVGAGI (reference sequence). The CDR3 loop is CASRVRDSYNEQFF. The CDR3, as DNA: TGTGCCAGCAGGGTCCGGGACTCCTACAATGAGCAGTTCTTC.

In its sample, this clone was seen a few times. J is TRBJ2-1 and V is TRBV27; weak D call: TRBD2 (6 bases). V was clipped by 5 bases and J by 6 bases, with 14 bases between them. CDR3 length: 14 amino acids. Germline CDR1 and CDR2: MNHEY and SMNVEV (reference sequence). CDR3 sequence: CASSPAGKGNEQFF. The DNA for the CDR3 is TGTGCCAGCAGTCCCGCGGGGAAGGGCAATGAGCAGTTCTTC.

The rearrangement links TRBV27 to TRBJ1-2; 8 bases map to TRBD1. Per the germline V gene, CDR1 is MNHEY and CDR2 is SMNVEV (reference sequence). The CDR3 runs to 14 residues. With V trimmed by 4 bases and J by 6 bases, 7 bases remained unmatched. The CDR3 DNA reads as TGTGCCAGCAGTTATAACAGGGGGGGGCATGGCTACACCTTC. Translation gives CASSYNRGGHGYTF.

CDR3 protein: CASRGATGNFFNQPQHF. The CDR3, as DNA: TGTGCCAGTAGGGGGGCGACAGGGAATTTCTTCAATCAGCCCCAGCATTTT. The V and J genes are TRBV19 and TRBJ1-5, with TRBD1 matching 7 bases. Trimming took 6 bases from V and 3 from J; bases not matched to a gene: 14. The CDR3 consists of 17 residues. CDR1 and CDR2 from the germline V gene are LNHDA and SQIVND (reference sequence).

V and J are TRBV27 and TRBJ1-6; D unclear. The CDR3 runs 13 residues. Per germline, CDR1 MNHEY and CDR2 SMNVEV (reference sequence). V was trimmed by 8 bases and J by 8 bases, leaving 13 bases between them. The CDR3 is CASSTVVDSPLHF. The CDR3 nucleotides are TGTGCCAGCTCTACGGTGGTTGATTCACCCCTCCACTTT.

The CDR3 reads CASSMMDRGSNQPQHF. CDR3 nucleotides: TGTGCCAGTAGTATGATGGACAGGGGTAGCAATCAGCCCCAGCATTTT. V usage is TRBV19 and J usage is TRBJ1-5; 9 nucleotides agree with TRBD1. Germline lookup yields CDR1 LNHDA and CDR2 SQIVND (reference sequence). The V gene end was trimmed by 3 bases and the J gene end by 0 bases; junction bases not matched to a gene: 3. This CDR3 spans 16 amino acids.

This rearrangement joins TRBV5-4 to TRBJ1-6; no clear D gene. Germline values: CDR1 SGHNT, CDR2 YYREEE (reference sequence). V lost 0 bases and J 14 bases, leaving 12 bases between the germline ends. The CDR3 loop spans 13 amino acids. CDR3 coding DNA: TGTGCCAGCAGCTTGGAGTCAGGCCGCACCCTCCACTTT. Translation: CASSLESGRTLHF.

The chain has TRBV2 and TRBJ2-2; TRBD1 agrees at 9 bases. CDR3 length: 14 amino acids. The germline V gene has CDR1 SNHLY and CDR2 FYNNEI. V dropped 6 bases and J dropped 1; count of bases not matched to a gene: 0. The CDR3 DNA reads as TGTGCCAGCAGGGACAGGGGGAACACCGGGGAGCTGTTTTTT. Translated: CASRDRGNTGELFF.

This chain links TRBV6-5 with TRBJ1-2; TRBD1 matches 7 bases. Germline CDR1 reads MNHEY; CDR2 reads SVGAGI. V was clipped by 0 bases and J by 7 bases; unmatched bases: 11. The CDR3 has 16 amino acids. Here the CDR3 reads CASSYSKGGSLVGYTF. The CDR3 nucleotides are TGTGCCAGCAGTTACTCGAAAGGGGGCTCGTTGGTTGGCTACACCTTC.